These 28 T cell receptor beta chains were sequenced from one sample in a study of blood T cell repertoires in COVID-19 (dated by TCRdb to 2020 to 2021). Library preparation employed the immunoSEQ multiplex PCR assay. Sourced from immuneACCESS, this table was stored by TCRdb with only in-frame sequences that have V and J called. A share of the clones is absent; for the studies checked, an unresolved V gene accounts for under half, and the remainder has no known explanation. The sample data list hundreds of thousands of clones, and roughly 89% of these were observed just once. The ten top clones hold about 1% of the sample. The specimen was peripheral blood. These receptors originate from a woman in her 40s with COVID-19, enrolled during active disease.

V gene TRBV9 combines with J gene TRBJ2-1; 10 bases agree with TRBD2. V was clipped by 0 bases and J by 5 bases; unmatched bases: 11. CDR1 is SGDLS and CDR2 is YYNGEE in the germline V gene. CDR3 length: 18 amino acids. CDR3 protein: CASSVERSGLAVNNEQFF. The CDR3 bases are TGTGCCAGCAGCGTAGAAAGAAGTGGACTAGCGGTCAACAATGAGCAGTTCTTC.

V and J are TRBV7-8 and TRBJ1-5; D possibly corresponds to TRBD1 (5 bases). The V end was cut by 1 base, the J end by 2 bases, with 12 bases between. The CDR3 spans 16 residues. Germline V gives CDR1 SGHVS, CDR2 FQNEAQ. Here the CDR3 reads CASSLGWRGGNQPQHF. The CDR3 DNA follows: TGTGCCAGCAGCTTAGGTTGGAGGGGTGGCAATCAGCCCCAGCATTTT.

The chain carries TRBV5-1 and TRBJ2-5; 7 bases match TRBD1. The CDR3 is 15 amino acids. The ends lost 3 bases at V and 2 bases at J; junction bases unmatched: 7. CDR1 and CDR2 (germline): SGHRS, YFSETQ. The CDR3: CASSSTGLKQETQYF. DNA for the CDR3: TGCGCCAGCAGCTCGACAGGGCTTAAACAAGAGACCCAGTACTTC.

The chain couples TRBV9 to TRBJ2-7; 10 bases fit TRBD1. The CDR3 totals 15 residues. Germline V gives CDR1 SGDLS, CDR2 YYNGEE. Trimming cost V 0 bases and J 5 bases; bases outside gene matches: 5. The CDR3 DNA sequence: TGTGCCAGCAGCGTAGCGACAGGGGGCAATCACGAGCAGTACTTC. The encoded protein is CASSVATGGNHEQYF.

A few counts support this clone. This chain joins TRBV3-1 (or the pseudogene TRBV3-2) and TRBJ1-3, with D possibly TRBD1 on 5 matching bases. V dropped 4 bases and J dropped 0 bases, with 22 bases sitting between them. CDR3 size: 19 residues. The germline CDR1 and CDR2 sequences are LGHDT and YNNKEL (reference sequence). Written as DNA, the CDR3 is TGTGCCAGCAGCCGTGGGGTTGGGGACTCTCTTCCCTCTGGAAACACCATATATTTT. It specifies CASSRGVGDSLPSGNTIYF.

CDR3 nucleotide sequence: TGTGCCAGCAGCAAAGGCGGGGACTGCTCCTACAATGAGCAGTTCTTC. Translation gives CASSKGGDCSYNEQFF. The V call is TRBV21-1, the J call TRBJ2-1; the table's D call, TRBD2, has no DNA check behind it. TRBV21-1 is a pseudogene. The CDR3 contains 16 residues.

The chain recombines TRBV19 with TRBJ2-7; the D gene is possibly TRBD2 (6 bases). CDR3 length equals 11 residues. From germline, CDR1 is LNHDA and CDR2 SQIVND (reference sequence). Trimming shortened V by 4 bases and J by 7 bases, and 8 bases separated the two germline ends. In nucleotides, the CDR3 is TGTGCCAGTAGTACGGGGGAGGAGCAGTACTTC. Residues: CASSTGEEQYF.

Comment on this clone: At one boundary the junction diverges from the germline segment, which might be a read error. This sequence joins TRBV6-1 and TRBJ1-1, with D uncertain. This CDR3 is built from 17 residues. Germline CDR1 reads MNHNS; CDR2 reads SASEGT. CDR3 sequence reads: CASREGYLRRGNTEAFF. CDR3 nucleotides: TGTGCCAGCAGGGAAGGCTACCTTCGAAGAGGGAACACTGAAGCTTTCTTT.

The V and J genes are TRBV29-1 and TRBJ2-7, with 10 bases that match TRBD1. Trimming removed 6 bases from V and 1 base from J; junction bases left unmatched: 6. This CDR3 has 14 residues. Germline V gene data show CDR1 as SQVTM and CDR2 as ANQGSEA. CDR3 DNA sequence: TGCAGCGTAGTCGGGACAGGGGAGTCCTACGAGCAGTACTTC. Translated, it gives CSVVGTGESYEQYF.

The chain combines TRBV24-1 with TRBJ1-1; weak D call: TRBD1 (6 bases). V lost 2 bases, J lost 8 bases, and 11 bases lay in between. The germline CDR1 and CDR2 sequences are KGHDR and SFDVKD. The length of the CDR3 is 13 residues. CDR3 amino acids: CATSDYRAGEAFF. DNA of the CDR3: TGTGCCACCAGTGATTACAGGGCCGGAGAAGCTTTCTTT.

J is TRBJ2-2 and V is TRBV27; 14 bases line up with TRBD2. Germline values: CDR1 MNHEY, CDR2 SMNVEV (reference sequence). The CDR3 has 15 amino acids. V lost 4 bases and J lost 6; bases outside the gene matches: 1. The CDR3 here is CASSSGLAGAGELFF. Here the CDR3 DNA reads TGTGCCAGCAGTTCGGGACTAGCGGGAGCCGGGGAGCTGTTTTTT.

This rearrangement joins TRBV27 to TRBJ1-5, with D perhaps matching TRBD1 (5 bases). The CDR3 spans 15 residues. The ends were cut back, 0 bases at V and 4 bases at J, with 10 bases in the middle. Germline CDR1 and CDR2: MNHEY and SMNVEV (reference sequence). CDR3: CASSLSAGLNQPQHF. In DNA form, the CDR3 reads TGTGCCAGCAGTTTATCGGCAGGGCTAAATCAGCCCCAGCATTTT.

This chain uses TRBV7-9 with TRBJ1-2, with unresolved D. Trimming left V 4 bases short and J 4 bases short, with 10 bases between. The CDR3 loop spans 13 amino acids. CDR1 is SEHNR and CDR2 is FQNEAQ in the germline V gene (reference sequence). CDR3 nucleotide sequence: TGTGCCAGCAGCTCTAGTGGTGGCTATGGCTACACCTTC. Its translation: CASSSSGGYGYTF.

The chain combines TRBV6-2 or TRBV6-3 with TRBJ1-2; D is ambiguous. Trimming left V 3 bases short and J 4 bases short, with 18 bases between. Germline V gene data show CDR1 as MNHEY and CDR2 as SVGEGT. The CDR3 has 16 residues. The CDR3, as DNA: TGTGCCAGCAGTTATTACCCTGGCAGCGTCAGCTATGGCTACACCTTC. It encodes CASSYYPGSVSYGYTF.

CDR3 bases: TGTGCCAGCAGTAAACAGGGGGCCTATGGCTACACCTTC. Its translation is CASSKQGAYGYTF. This sequence joins TRBV5-4 and TRBJ1-2, with 9 bases fitting TRBD1. V lost 5 bases, J lost 4 bases, and 3 bases stayed unmatched. CDR3 length equals 13 residues. CDR1 and CDR2 from the germline V gene are SGHNT and YYREEE (reference sequence).

The DNA for the CDR3 is TGCGCCAGCACCAAAGGGGTAAACACTGAAGCTTTCTTT. Amino acids: CASTKGVNTEAFF. V and J are TRBV5-1 and TRBJ1-1, with D perhaps matching TRBD1 (5 bases). In germline, CDR1 is SGHRS, CDR2 YFSETQ. The CDR3 contains 13 residues. Deletions cut 6 bases from V and 2 bases from J, with 11 bases between. Combining the CDR3 with reference TRBV5-1 and TRBJ1-1 gives the whole variable domain KAGVTQTPRYLIKTRGQQVTLSCSPISGHRSVSWYQQTPGQGLQFLFEYFSETQRNKGNFPGRFSGRQFSNSRSEMNVSTLELGDSALYLCASTKGVNTEAFFGQGTRLTVV.

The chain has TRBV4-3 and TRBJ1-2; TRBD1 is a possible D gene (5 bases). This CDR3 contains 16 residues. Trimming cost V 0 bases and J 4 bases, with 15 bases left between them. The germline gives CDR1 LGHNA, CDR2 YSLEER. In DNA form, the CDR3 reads TGCGCCAGCAGCCAAGACTCTCAGGGTACTATCTATGGCTACACCTTC. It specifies CASSQDSQGTIYGYTF.

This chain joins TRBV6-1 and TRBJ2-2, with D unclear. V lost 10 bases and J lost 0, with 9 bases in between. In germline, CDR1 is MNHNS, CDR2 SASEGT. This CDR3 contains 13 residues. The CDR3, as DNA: TGTGCCACTAATTTCGCGAACACCGGGGAGCTGTTTTTT. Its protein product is CATNFANTGELFF.

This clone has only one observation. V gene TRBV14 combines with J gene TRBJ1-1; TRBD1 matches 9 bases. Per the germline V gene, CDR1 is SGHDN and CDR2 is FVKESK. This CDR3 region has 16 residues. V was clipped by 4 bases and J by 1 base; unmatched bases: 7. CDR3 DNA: TGTGCCAGCAGCCCTATACAGGGGGCGGAGAACACTGAAGCTTTCTTT. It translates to CASSPIQGAENTEAFF.

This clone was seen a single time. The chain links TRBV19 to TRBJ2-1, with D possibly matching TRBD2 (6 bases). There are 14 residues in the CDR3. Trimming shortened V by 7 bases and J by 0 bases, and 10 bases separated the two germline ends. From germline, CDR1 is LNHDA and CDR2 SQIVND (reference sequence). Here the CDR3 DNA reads TGTGCCAGTAACCCGGGAGTCTCCTACAATGAGCAGTTCTTC. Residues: CASNPGVSYNEQFF.

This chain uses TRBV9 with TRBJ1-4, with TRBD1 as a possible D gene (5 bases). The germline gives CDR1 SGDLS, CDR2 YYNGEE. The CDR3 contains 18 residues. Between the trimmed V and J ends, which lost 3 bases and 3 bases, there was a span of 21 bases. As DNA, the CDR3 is TGTGCCAGCAGCGGCTATAGCGGGGCGCAGGGCGCTAATGAAAAACTGTTTTTT. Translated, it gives CASSGYSGAQGANEKLFF.

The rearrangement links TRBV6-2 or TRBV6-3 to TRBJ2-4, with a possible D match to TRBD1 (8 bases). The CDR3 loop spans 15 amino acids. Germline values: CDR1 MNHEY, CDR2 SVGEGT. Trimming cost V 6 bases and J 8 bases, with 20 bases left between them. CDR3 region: CASSRPRQGRDIQYF. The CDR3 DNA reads TGTGCCAGCAGCCGTCCGCGACAGGGGAGGGACATTCAGTACTTC.

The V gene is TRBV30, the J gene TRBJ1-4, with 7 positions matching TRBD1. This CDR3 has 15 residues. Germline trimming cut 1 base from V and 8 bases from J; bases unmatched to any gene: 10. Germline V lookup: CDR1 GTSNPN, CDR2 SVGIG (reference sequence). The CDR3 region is CAWSDSGTAGEKLFF. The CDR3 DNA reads TGTGCCTGGAGTGATTCCGGGACAGCAGGCGAAAAACTGTTTTTT.

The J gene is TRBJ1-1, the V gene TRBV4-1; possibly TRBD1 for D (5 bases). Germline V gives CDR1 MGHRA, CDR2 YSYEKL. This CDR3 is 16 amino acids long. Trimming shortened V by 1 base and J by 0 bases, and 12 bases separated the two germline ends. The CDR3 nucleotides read TGCGCCAGCAGCCAAGTGGACATGGGCCTGAACACTGAAGCTTTCTTT. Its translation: CASSQVDMGLNTEAFF.

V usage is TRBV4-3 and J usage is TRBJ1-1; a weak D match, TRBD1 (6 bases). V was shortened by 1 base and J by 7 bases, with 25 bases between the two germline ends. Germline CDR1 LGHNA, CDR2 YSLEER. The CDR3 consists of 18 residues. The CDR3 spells CASSQGNQWGTGGGEAFF. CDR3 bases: TGCGCCAGCAGCCAAGGGAATCAGTGGGGGACGGGGGGCGGTGAAGCTTTCTTT.

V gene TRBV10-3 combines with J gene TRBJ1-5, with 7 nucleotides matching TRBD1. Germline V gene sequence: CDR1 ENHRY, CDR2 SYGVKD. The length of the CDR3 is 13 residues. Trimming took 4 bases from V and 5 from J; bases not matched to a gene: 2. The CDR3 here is CAISGQGDQPQHF. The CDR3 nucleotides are TGTGCCATCAGTGGGCAGGGGGATCAGCCCCAGCATTTT.

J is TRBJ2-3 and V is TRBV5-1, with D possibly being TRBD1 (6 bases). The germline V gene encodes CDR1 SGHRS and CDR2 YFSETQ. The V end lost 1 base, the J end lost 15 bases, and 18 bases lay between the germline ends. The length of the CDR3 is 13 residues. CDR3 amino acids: CASSLKLGQRAYF. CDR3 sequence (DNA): TGCGCCAGCAGCTTGAAACTTGGACAGCGCGCATATTTT. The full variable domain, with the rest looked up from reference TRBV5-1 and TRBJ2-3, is KAGVTQTPRYLIKTRGQQVTLSCSPISGHRSVSWYQQTPGQGLQFLFEYFSETQRNKGNFPGRFSGRQFSNSRSEMNVSTLELGDSALYLCASSLKLGQRAYFGPGTRLTVL.

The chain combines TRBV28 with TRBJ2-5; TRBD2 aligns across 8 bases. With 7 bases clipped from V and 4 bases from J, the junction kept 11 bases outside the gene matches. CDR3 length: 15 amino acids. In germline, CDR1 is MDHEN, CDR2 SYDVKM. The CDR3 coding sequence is TGTGCCAGCACCTCGCCGGGACTAGTACGAGAGACCCAGTACTTC. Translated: CASTSPGLVRETQYF.